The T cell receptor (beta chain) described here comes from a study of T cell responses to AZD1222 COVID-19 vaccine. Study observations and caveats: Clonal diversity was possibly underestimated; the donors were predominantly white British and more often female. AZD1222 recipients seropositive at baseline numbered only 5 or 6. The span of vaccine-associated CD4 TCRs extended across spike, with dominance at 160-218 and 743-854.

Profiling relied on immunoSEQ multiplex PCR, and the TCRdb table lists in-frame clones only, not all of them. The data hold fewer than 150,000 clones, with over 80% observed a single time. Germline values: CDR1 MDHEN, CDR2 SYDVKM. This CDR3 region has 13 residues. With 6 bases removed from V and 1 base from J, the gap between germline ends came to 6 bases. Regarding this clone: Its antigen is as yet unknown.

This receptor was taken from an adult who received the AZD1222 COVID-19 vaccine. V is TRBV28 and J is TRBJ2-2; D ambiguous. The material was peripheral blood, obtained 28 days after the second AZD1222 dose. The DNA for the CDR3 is TGTGCCAGCAGCCACGGGAACACCGGGGAGCTGTTTTTT. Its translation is CASSHGNTGELFF.